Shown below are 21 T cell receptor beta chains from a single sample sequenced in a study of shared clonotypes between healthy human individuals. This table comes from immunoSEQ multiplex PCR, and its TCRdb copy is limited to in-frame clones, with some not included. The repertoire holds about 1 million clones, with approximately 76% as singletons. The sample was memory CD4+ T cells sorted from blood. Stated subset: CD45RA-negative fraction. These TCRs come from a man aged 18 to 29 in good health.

The DNA of the CDR3 is TGTGCCAGCAGTGACTCAGGCTTCCGGGGCTACACCTTC. It yields the protein CASSDSGFRGYTF. The V and J genes are TRBV6-4 and TRBJ1-2; D remains unclear. The V gene's germline CDR1 is MRHNA and CDR2 SNTAGT. This CDR3 spans 13 amino acids. Trimming pared 0 bases from V and 8 bases from J, leaving 10 bases between.

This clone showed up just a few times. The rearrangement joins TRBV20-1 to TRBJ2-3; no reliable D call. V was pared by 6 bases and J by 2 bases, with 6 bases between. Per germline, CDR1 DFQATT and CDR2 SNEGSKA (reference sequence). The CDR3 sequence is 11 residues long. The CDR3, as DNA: TGCAGTGCCGCCACCACAGATACGCAGTATTTT. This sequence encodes CSAATTDTQYF.

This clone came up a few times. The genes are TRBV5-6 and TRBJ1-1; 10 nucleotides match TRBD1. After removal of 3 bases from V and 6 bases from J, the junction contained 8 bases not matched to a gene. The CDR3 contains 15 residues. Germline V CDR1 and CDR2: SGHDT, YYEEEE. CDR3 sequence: CASSYRTGGSAEAFF. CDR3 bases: TGTGCCAGCAGCTATCGGACAGGGGGAAGCGCTGAAGCTTTCTTT. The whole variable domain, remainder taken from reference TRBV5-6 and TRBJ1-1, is DAGVTQSPTHLIKTRGQQVTLRCSPKSGHDTVSWYQQALGQGPQFIFQYYEEEERQRGNFPDRFSGHQFPNYSSELNVNALLLGDSALYLCASSYRTGGSAEAFFGQGTRLTVV.

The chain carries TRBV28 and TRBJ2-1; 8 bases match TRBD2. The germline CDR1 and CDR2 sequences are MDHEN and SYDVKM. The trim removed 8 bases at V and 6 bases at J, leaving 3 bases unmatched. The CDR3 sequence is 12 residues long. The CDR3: CASVAGPNEQFF. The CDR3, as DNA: TGTGCCAGCGTAGCGGGGCCCAATGAGCAGTTCTTC.

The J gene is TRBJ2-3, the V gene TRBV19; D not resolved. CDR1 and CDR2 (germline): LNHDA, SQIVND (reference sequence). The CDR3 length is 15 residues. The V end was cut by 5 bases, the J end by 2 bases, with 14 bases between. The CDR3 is CASSEDLTNTDTQYF. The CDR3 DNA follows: TGTGCCAGTAGTGAGGATCTAACCAACACAGATACGCAGTATTTT.

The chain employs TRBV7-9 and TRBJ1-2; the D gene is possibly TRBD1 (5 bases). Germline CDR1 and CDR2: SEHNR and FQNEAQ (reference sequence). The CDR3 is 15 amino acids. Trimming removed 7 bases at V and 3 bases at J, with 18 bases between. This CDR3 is CASTFPFDSYYGYTF. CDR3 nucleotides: TGTGCCAGCACTTTCCCTTTTGACAGTTACTATGGCTACACCTTC.

The CDR3 is CASIGGATYTGELFF. The CDR3 region has the DNA TGTGCCAGCATAGGGGGCGCAACCTACACCGGGGAGCTGTTTTTT. J is TRBJ2-2 and V is TRBV6-1, with 7 bases identical to TRBD1. CDR1 and CDR2 from the germline V gene are MNHNS and SASEGT. The CDR3 contains 15 residues. Unmatched junction bases numbered 8, after V lost 7 bases and J lost 3 bases.

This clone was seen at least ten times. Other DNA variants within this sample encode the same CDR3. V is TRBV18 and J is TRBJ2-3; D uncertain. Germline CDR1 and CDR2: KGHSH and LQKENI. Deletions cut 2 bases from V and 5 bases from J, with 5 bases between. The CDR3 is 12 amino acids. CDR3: CASSPSGDTQYF. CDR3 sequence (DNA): TGTGCCAGCTCACCATCGGGAGATACGCAGTATTTT.

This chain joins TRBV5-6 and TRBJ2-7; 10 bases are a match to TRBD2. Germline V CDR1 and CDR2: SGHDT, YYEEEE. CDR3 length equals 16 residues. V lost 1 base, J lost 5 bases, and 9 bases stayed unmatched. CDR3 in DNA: TGTGCCAGCAGCTTGATACGGTCTAGCGGGAGTGACGAGCAGTACTTC. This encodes CASSLIRSSGSDEQYF.

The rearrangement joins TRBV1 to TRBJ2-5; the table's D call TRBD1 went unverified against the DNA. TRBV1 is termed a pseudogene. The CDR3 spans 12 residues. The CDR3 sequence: CTQGGIQETQYF. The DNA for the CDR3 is TGCACCCAAGGGGGCATTCAAGAGACCCAGTACTTC.

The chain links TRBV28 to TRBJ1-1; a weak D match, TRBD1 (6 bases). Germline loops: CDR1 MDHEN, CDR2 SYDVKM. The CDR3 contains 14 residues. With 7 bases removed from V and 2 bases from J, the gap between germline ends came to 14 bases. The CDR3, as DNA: TGTGCCAGCACCTCGGGACAAGGTAACACTGAAGCTTTCTTT. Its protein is CASTSGQGNTEAFF.

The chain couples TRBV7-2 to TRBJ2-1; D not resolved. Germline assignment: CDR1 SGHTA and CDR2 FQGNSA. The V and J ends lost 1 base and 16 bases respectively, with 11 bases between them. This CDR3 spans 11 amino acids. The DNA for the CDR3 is TGTGCCAGCAGCTTAGGGCCTGTGCAATTCTTC. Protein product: CASSLGPVQFF. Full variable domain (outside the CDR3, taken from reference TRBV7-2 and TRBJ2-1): GAGVSQSPSNKVTEKGKDVELRCDPISGHTALYWYRQSLGQGLEFLIYFQGNSAPDKSGLPSDRFSAERTGGSVSTLTIQRTQQEDSAVYLCASSLGPVQFFGPGTRLTVL.

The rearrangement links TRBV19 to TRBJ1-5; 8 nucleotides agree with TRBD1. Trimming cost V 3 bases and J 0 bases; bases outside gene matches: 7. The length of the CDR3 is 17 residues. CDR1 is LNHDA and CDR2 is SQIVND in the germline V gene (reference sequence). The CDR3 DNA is TGTGCCAGTAGTATGGGTCCGGACAGGGTTAGCAATCAGCCCCAGCATTTT. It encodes CASSMGPDRVSNQPQHF.

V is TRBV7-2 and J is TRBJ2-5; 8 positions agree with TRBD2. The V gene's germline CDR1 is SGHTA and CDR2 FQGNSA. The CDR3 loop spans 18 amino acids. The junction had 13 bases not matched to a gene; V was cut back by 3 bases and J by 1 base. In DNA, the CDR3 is TGTGCCAGCAGCTTCGCGACACGCGGGGGGATCTCCCAAGAGACCCAGTACTTC. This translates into CASSFATRGGISQETQYF.

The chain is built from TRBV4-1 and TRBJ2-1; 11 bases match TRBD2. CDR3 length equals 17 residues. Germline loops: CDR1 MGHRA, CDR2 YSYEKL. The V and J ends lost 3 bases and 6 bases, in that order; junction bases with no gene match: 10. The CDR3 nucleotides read TGCGCCAGCAGCCAGCCCTTTACTAGCGGGGGATCCAATGAGCAGTTCTTC. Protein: CASSQPFTSGGSNEQFF.

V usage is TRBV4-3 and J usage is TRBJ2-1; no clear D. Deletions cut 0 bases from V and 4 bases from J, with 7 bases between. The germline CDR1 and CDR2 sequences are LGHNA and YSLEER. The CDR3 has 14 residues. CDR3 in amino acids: CASSQESGYNEQFF. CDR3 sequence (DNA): TGCGCCAGCAGCCAAGAGTCCGGGTACAATGAGCAGTTCTTC.

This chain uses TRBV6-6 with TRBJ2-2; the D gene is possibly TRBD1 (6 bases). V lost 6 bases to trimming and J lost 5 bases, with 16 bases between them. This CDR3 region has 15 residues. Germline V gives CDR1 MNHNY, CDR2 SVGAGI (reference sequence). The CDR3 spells CASSVDRKRTGELFF. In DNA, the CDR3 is TGTGCCAGCAGCGTAGACAGGAAGAGGACCGGGGAGCTGTTTTTT.

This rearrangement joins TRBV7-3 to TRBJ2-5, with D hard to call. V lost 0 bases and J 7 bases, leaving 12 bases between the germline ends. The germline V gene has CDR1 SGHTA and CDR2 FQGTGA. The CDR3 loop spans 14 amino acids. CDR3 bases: TGTGCCAGCAGCTTAACTGGCGGCTCGGGGACCCAGTACTTC. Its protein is CASSLTGGSGTQYF.

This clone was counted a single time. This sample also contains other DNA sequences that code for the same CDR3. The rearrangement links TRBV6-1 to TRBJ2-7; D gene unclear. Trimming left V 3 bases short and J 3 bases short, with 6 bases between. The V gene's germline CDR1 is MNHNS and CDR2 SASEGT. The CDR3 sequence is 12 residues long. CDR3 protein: CASSEGGYEQYF. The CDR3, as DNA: TGTGCCAGCAGTGAGGGCGGCTACGAGCAGTACTTC.

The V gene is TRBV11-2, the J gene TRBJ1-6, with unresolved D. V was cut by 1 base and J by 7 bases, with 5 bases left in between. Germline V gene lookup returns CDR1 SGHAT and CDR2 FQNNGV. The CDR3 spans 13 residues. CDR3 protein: CASSLGQNSPLHF. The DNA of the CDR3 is TGTGCCAGCAGCTTAGGCCAGAATTCACCCCTCCACTTT. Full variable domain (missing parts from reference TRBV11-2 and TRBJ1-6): EAGVAQSPRYKIIEKRQSVAFWCNPISGHATLYWYQQILGQGPKLLIQFQNNGVVDDSQLPKDRFSAERLKGVDSTLKIQPAKLEDSAVYLCASSLGQNSPLHFGNGTRLTVT.

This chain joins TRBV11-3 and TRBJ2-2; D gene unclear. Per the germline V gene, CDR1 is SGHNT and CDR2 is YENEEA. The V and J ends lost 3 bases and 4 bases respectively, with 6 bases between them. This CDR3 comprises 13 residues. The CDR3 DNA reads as TGTGCCAGCAGCTTTGGCATCACCGGGGAGCTGTTTTTT. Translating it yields CASSFGITGELFF.